What follows describes a single TCR beta chain. The antigen is undetermined. This entry belongs to a study of shared clonotypes between healthy human individuals. In the study overall: Donors were a couple of women and three men aged 18 to 49. Findings and limits, study-wide: Some naive CD4 clonotypes, around 5%, turned up in common across a handful of donors.

Splitting of each subset's genomic DNA was done evenly across several immunoSEQ plates. The repertoire was sequenced with immunoSEQ multiplex PCR; TCRdb's copy has only in-frame clones and lacks some. The profile shows over a million clones, 75% to 85% of them singletons. Trimming took 5 bases from V and 4 from J; bases not matched to a gene: 9. CDR1 is SSHAT, CDR2 FNYEAQ, per germline (reference sequence). The CDR3 contains 15 residues. The chain couples TRBV7-7 to TRBJ2-3; the match to TRBD2 covers 7 bases. The receptor was isolated from a man younger than 35 in good health. Some clones in this sample may be carry-over from other donors' samples. Sequenced: memory CD4+ T cells from PBMCs. Noted subset: CD45RA-negative fraction. CDR3 sequence reads: CASSPAGVPPDTQYF. CDR3 bases: TGTGCCAGCAGCCCCGCGGGAGTACCTCCAGATACGCAGTATTTT.